Following are 26 T cell receptor beta chains from one sample sequenced in a study of T-cell reconstitution after alpha-beta-depleted transplantation in children. The authors prepared the TCRbeta library with unique molecular identifiers. TCRdb reprocessed the PCR reads via MiXCR and lists one record per CDR3 protein. This table holds 90,000 to 130,000 distinct CDR3 sequences, approximately 6.6% found once. Material: PBMCs, mostly from graft donor cells, obtained 360 days after TCRalphabeta/CD19-depleted stem cell transplant. The receptor source for this set is a male patient under 10 years old who had a stem cell transplant for acute lymphoblastic leukemia, so the T cells may come from the graft donor.

The genes are TRBV28 and TRBJ2-1; no clear D gene. CDR3 length: 15 amino acids. Germline V gene data show CDR1 as MDHEN and CDR2 as SYDVKM. The ends were cut back, 2 bases at V and 8 bases at J, with 16 bases in the middle. CDR3 residues: CASSLRSLRVDEQFF. The DNA for the CDR3 is TGTGCCAGCAGTTTAAGATCCCTCCGGGTGGATGAGCAGTTCTTC.

This clonotype occurred a few times. This chain uses TRBV6-5 with TRBJ2-1; 9 nucleotides line up with TRBD1. Looked up from germline, CDR1 is MNHEY and CDR2 is SVGAGI. V lost 4 bases to trimming and J lost 2 bases; unmatched junction nucleotides: 3. The CDR3 loop spans 15 amino acids. CDR3 in amino acids: CASSWTGEPYNEQFF. The CDR3 nucleotides are TGTGCCAGCAGTTGGACAGGGGAACCCTACAATGAGCAGTTCTTC.

The chain links TRBV7-9 to TRBJ2-7, with TRBD1 matching 10 bases. The germline gives CDR1 SEHNR, CDR2 FQNEAQ (reference sequence). After removal of 5 bases from V and 6 bases from J, the junction contained 1 base not matched to a gene. The CDR3 length is 12 residues. The CDR3 bases are TGTGCCAGCAGCGGACAGGGGGGCGAGCAGTACTTC. Protein product: CASSGQGGEQYF.

This clonotype was observed at least ten times. The chain recombines TRBV12-3 or TRBV12-4 with TRBJ1-4; 9 bases align to TRBD1. The CDR3 sequence is 16 residues long. V shed 6 bases, J shed 8 bases, and the junction held 13 bases outside the gene matches. CDR3 in amino acids: CASRRTRDRVWEKLFF. The CDR3 DNA sequence: TGTGCCAGCAGACGCACCCGGGACAGGGTTTGGGAAAAACTGTTTTTT.

This clonotype was recorded many times. The chain is built from TRBV7-2 and TRBJ1-4, with a possible D match to TRBD1 (6 bases). The CDR3 length is 17 residues. V lost 0 bases, J lost 2 bases, and 13 bases lay in between. Germline lookup yields CDR1 SGHTA and CDR2 FQGNSA. The DNA for the CDR3 is TGTGCCAGCAGCTTAGCCCCTAGGGGGGGCACTAATGAAAAACTGTTTTTT. Protein: CASSLAPRGGTNEKLFF.

The chain combines TRBV5-1 with TRBJ2-5, with TRBD2 identical over 13 bases. V was clipped by 8 bases and J by 4 bases; unmatched bases: 5. The CDR3 totals 14 residues. Germline V CDR1 and CDR2: SGHRS, YFSETQ. CDR3 residues: CASGLAGDGETQYF. The CDR3 DNA reads as TGCGCCAGTGGACTAGCGGGAGACGGAGAGACCCAGTACTTC.

This clonotype was detected only a few times. The rearrangement joins TRBV20-1 to TRBJ1-4; 7 positions agree with TRBD1. The CDR3 sequence is 16 residues long. V was pared by 3 bases and J by 6 bases, with 13 bases of the junction left unmatched. In germline, CDR1 is DFQATT, CDR2 SNEGSKA (reference sequence). CDR3 sequence (DNA): TGCAGTGCTAGGGACAGGACGGGACAGAGTTATGAAAAACTGTTTTTT. This sequence encodes CSARDRTGQSYEKLFF.

This clonotype was observed many times. The V and J genes are TRBV7-9 and TRBJ2-7, with 8 bases fitting TRBD1. Germline V lookup: CDR1 SEHNR, CDR2 FQNEAQ (reference sequence). Trimming at V came to 5 bases and at J to 5 bases, leaving 8 bases not matched to a gene. This CDR3 is built from 14 residues. The CDR3 nucleotides read TGTGCCAGCAGCCCTAGGACAGGGTCCGACGAGCAGTACTTC. It translates to CASSPRTGSDEQYF.

This clonotype has at least ten counts. J is TRBJ2-2 and V is TRBV6-2 or TRBV6-3, with D uncertain. CDR1 is MNHEY and CDR2 is SVGEGT in the germline V gene. Trimming cost V 4 bases and J 1 base, with 7 bases left between them. This CDR3 has 14 amino acids. CDR3 sequence: CASSSLLNTGELFF. The CDR3 coding sequence is TGTGCCAGCAGTTCATTATTGAACACCGGGGAGCTGTTTTTT.

This clonotype was seen ten or more times. The rearrangement joins TRBV7-2 to TRBJ2-3; D call uncertain. The V end lost 4 bases, the J end lost 9 bases, and 14 bases lay between the germline ends. CDR1 and CDR2 from the germline V gene are SGHTA and FQGNSA. The CDR3 consists of 13 residues. CDR3 sequence (DNA): TGTGCCAGCAGCTCCGTCCGTCGAAGGACGCAGTATTTT. It is translated as CASSSVRRRTQYF.

This clonotype was counted at least ten times. The V and J genes are TRBV6-2 or TRBV6-3 and TRBJ2-3, with D tentatively TRBD1 (6 bases). Trimming pared 4 bases from V and 1 base from J, leaving 15 bases between. This CDR3 comprises 16 residues. Germline CDR1 and CDR2: MNHEY and SVGEGT. The chain's CDR3 is CASSSQQGFGTDTQYF. DNA of the CDR3: TGTGCCAGCAGTTCCCAACAGGGATTTGGCACAGATACGCAGTATTTT.

This clonotype has just a few counts. The rearrangement uses TRBV20-1 and TRBJ2-7, with D possibly being TRBD2 (6 bases). From germline, CDR1 is DFQATT and CDR2 SNEGSKA (reference sequence). This CDR3 contains 13 residues. Trimming stripped 2 bases from V and 4 bases from J, with 12 bases between. In DNA, the CDR3 is TGCAGTGCTAGACTAGCGAGATATTACGAGCAGTACTTC. This gives the protein CSARLARYYEQYF.

This clonotype was counted ten times or more. V is TRBV7-9 and J is TRBJ2-1; D perhaps matches TRBD2 (6 bases). This CDR3 has 15 residues. Germline values: CDR1 SEHNR, CDR2 FQNEAQ (reference sequence). Trimming pared 5 bases from V and 9 bases from J, leaving 20 bases between. The DNA for the CDR3 is TGTGCCAGCAGCCCGACGGGACTCCCAACGGGTGAGCAGTTCTTC. It yields the protein CASSPTGLPTGEQFF.

This clonotype was detected ten times or more. The rearrangement uses TRBV29-1 and TRBJ2-7; D unclear. V lost 1 base, J lost 1 base, and 5 bases lay in between. This CDR3 comprises 12 residues. In germline, CDR1 is SQVTM, CDR2 ANQGSEA. For the CDR3, the DNA is TGCAGCGTTGAAGGCCGGTCCTACGAGCAGTACTTC. This codes for CSVEGRSYEQYF.

The table lists this clonotype with many counts. V and J are TRBV28 and TRBJ2-2; TRBD2 agrees at 8 bases. CDR3 length: 15 amino acids. V was clipped by 3 bases and J by 3 bases; unmatched bases: 3. CDR1 is MDHEN and CDR2 is SYDVKM in the germline V gene. In nucleotides, the CDR3 is TGTGCCAGCAGTTTTCGGCGGGAGGACACCGGGGAGCTGTTTTTT. This translates into CASSFRREDTGELFF.

V and J are TRBV7-9 and TRBJ1-6; 8 bases are a match to TRBD1. V was pared by 6 bases and J by 12 bases, with 10 bases of the junction left unmatched. The length of the CDR3 is 14 residues. CDR1 is SEHNR and CDR2 is FQNEAQ in the germline V gene (reference sequence). The CDR3 is CASSSQGARRPLHF. DNA for the CDR3: TGTGCCAGCAGTTCGCAGGGGGCGAGGAGACCCCTCCACTTT. The full variable domain, in which reference TRBV7-9 and TRBJ1-6 provide the parts outside the CDR3, is DTGVSQNPRHKITKRGQNVTFRCDPISEHNRLYWYRQTLGQGPEFLTYFQNEAQLEKSRLLSDRFSAERPKGSFSTLEIQRTEQGDSAMYLCASSSQGARRPLHFGNGTRLTVT.

Only a few counts were recorded for this clonotype. The CDR3: CASSPTISTDTQYF. The CDR3 coding sequence is TGTGCCAGCAGCCCGACCATAAGCACAGATACGCAGTATTTT. The rearrangement uses TRBV4-2 and TRBJ2-3; D is undetermined. V gave up 4 bases and J gave up 0 bases, with 8 bases separating them. This CDR3 spans 14 amino acids. The germline V gene has CDR1 LGHNA and CDR2 YNFKEQ.

The rearrangement joins TRBV11-3 to TRBJ2-2, with D possibly called TRBD1 or TRBD2 (5 bases each). V lost 5 bases, J lost 6 bases, and 16 bases lay in between. Germline CDR1 reads SGHNT; CDR2 reads YENEEA. The CDR3 loop spans 15 amino acids. Here the CDR3 reads CASSPRGSKSGELFF. CDR3 nucleotide sequence: TGTGCCAGCAGCCCTCGGGGCAGTAAGTCCGGGGAGCTGTTTTTT.

This clonotype was detected many times. The gene calls are TRBV27 and TRBJ2-1; D not certain. With 4 bases removed from V and 0 bases from J, the gap between germline ends came to 13 bases. Germline loops: CDR1 MNHEY, CDR2 SMNVEV (reference sequence). The CDR3 spans 16 residues. Here the CDR3 DNA reads TGTGCCAGCAGTTACCAGTCAGTTTACTCCTACAATGAGCAGTTCTTC. Translation: CASSYQSVYSYNEQFF.

This clonotype was seen many times. The chain has TRBV29-1 and TRBJ2-5; perhaps TRBD1 as D (5 bases). The CDR3 extends over 13 amino acids. Germline values: CDR1 SQVTM, CDR2 ANQGSEA. V lost 2 bases and J 2 bases, leaving 9 bases between the germline ends. Here the CDR3 reads CSVERQLQETQYF. The CDR3 bases are TGCAGCGTTGAAAGACAGCTACAAGAGACCCAGTACTTC.

This clonotype was picked up many times. The rearrangement joins TRBV6-6 to TRBJ1-1; D might be TRBD1 (6 bases). CDR1 and CDR2 from the germline V gene are MNHNY and SVGAGI (reference sequence). Between the trimmed V and J ends, which lost 4 bases and 9 bases, there was a span of 12 bases. This CDR3 has 12 amino acids. For the CDR3, the DNA is TGTGCCAGCAGTTGGGGGCAGGGGAAAGCTTTCTTT. It specifies CASSWGQGKAFF.

There are many counts of this clonotype. The rearrangement joins TRBV7-2 to TRBJ2-1, with 8 nucleotides matching TRBD2. Germline V lookup: CDR1 SGHTA, CDR2 FQGNSA. CDR3 length: 17 residues. Trimming took 5 bases from V and 0 from J; bases not matched to a gene: 9. CDR3 in amino acids: CASSPSGPESSYNEQFF. The CDR3, as DNA: TGTGCCAGCAGCCCTAGCGGGCCGGAAAGCTCCTACAATGAGCAGTTCTTC.

This clonotype has ten or more counts. The chain recombines TRBV27 with TRBJ2-3; 7 bases line up with TRBD1. J was trimmed by 1 base and V by 6 bases; bases with no gene match: 4. The CDR3 spans 14 residues. Germline assignment: CDR1 MNHEY and CDR2 SMNVEV (reference sequence). CDR3 sequence: CASSPGGGTDTQYF. CDR3 DNA: TGTGCCAGCAGCCCAGGGGGTGGCACAGATACGCAGTATTTT.

This clonotype occurred many times. The rearrangement joins TRBV12-3 or TRBV12-4 to TRBJ1-1, with a tentative D call TRBD1 (5 bases). The germline V and J ends were trimmed by 3 bases and 10 bases, with 9 bases remaining between them. The CDR3 is made up of 11 amino acids. CDR3 coding DNA: TGTGCCAGCAGTTTCGGGGCGAGAGCTTTCTTT. Translated: CASSFGARAFF.

The CDR3 sequence: CASSPRDHPNTEAFF. For the CDR3, the DNA is TGTGCCAGCAGCCCCCGGGACCACCCTAACACTGAAGCTTTCTTT. This chain joins TRBV7-6 and TRBJ1-1; the D gene is possibly TRBD1 (5 bases). The CDR3 spans 15 residues. Trimming pared 5 bases from V and 2 bases from J, leaving 15 bases between. The V gene's germline CDR1 is SGHVS and CDR2 FNYEAQ.

The chain couples TRBV6-2 or TRBV6-3 to TRBJ2-1; perhaps D is TRBD1 or TRBD2 (6 bases each). This CDR3 is 13 amino acids long. V lost 6 bases to trimming and J lost 16 bases, with 22 bases between them. Germline CDR1 MNHEY, CDR2 SVGEGT. CDR3 sequence (DNA): TGTGCCAGCAGCGGGGGCCCCTACAATGAGCGTTTCTTC. Residues: CASSGGPYNERFF.